This TCR beta chain was sequenced for a study of blood T cell repertoires in COVID-19. The overall study: In each case, the material was cDNA or gDNA derived from T cells, B-cell-depleted T cells, or PBMCs.

What the recovered Cohort 3 donors had was two negative PCRs, clearance, or symptom resolution. Trimming pared 4 bases from V and 0 bases from J, leaving 11 bases between. The germline V gene encodes CDR1 SGHTA and CDR2 FQGTGA. This CDR3 region has 15 residues. Profiled with immunoSEQ multiplex PCR; TCRdb holds only in-frame clones, not every one. The sample contains 310,000 or so clones, approximately 90% of which appear only once. The receptor was isolated from a woman aged 18-29 years who had recovered from COVID-19. The gene calls are TRBV7-3 and TRBJ2-3, with D perhaps matching TRBD2 (6 bases). The sample was PBMCs or T cells enriched from blood (not recorded which). DNA of the CDR3: TGTGCCAGCAGCTCCTCTCGGGGGAGCACAGATACGCAGTATTTT. Residues: CASSSSRGSTDTQYF. Supplemented by reference TRBV7-3 and TRBJ2-3, the full variable domain reads GAGVSQTPSNKVTEKGKYVELRCDPISGHTALYWYRQSLGQGPEFLIYFQGTGAADDSGLPNDRFFAVRPEGSVSTLKIQRTERGDSAVYLCASSSSRGSTDTQYFGPGTRLTVL.